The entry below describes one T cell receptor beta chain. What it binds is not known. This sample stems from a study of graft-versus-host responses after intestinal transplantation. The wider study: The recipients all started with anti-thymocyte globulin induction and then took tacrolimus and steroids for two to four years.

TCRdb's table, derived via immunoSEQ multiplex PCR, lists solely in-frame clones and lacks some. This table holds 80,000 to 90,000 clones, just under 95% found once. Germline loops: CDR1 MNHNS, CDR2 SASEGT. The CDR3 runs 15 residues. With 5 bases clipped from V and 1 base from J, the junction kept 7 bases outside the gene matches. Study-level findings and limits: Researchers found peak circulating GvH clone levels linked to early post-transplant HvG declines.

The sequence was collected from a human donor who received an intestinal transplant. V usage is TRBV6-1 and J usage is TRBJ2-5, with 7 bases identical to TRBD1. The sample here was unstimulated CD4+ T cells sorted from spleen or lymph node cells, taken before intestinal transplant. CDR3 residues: CASSRWTGIQETQYF. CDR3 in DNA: TGTGCCAGCAGTCGCTGGACAGGCATCCAAGAGACCCAGTACTTC.